The entry below describes one T cell receptor beta chain. Its antigen is currently unknown. PCR was performed using 60 Vbeta and 13 Jbeta primers. Per the original data handling: In a later analysis, some 80 million unique TCR beta chains included roughly 11 million shared by two or more donors. Only in-frame clones appear in the TCRdb table, and some are missing; sequencing was by immunoSEQ multiplex PCR. V and J calls and clone size are given by that table; D and trimming were obtained from the DNA. Of 80,000 to 130,000 clones listed, around 80% are singletons. This CDR3 is 13 amino acids long. The germline V gene encodes CDR1 SQVTM and CDR2 ANQGSEA. V gave up 6 bases and J gave up 8 bases, with 17 bases separating them. The data belong to a study of cytomegalovirus exposure and HLA in healthy donors. Points from the study as a whole: Further analysis, carried out later, found HLA-associated TCR beta chains more clonally expanded than equally common other chains. One cluster of highly shared sequence variants probably arose as a sequencing artifact. Excluded: some indistinguishable V segments such as TRBV6-2 and TRBV6-3.

The J gene is TRBJ1-3, the V gene TRBV29-1, with unresolved D. The sequencing input was PBMCs. The TCR originated in a male donor in good health and CMV-seropositive. Written as DNA, the CDR3 is TGCAGCGTGCGTCTTCCGGGGAGGGACACCATATATTTT. It codes for CSVRLPGRDTIYF.